This TCR beta chain was captured in a study of human T cells and chemical hapten exposure. Each CDR3 protein is one row after TCRdb ran MiXCR on the RACE reads. The top ten hold 1.2% to 1.5% of the sample, which has roughly 120,000 distinct CDR3 sequences, 9% to 13% seen once. This CDR3 spans 8 amino acids. CDR1 and CDR2 from the germline V gene are WNHNN and SYGVQD (reference sequence). As for time point: patch test 1, 2 weeks after DPC sensitization. Regarding treatment: therapeutic diphenylcyclopropenone sensitization with weekly scalp DPC. As to this clonotype: The junction departs from the called germline gene at one end, perhaps through a read error.

The chain links TRBV10-1 to TRBJ2-1; D is possibly TRBD2 (5 bases). Source: whole blood, taken in connection with sensitization to the hapten diphenylcyclopropenone (DPC). This sequence was found in a woman aged 50 to 60 with alopecia areata. Some clones in this sample may be carry-over from other donors' samples. The CDR3 nucleotides are TGCGCCGGACTCCGACGAAGCTTC. Protein sequence: CAGLRRSF.